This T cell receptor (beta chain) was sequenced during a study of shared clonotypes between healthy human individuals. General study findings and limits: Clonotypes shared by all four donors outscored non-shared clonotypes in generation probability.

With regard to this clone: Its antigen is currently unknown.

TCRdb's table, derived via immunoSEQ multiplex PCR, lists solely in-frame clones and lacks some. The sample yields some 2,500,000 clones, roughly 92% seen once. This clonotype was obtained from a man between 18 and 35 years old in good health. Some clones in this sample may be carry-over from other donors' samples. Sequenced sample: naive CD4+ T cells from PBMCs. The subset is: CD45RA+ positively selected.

CDR3 protein: CASSIRAGFPAEAFF. CDR3 in DNA: TGTGCCAGTAGTATTCGGGCGGGGTTTCCAGCTGAAGCTTTCTTT. The chain employs TRBV19 and TRBJ1-1; D call uncertain. The ends were cut back, 3 bases at V and 6 bases at J, with 17 bases in the middle. This CDR3 has 15 residues. The germline V gene has CDR1 LNHDA and CDR2 SQIVND (reference sequence).